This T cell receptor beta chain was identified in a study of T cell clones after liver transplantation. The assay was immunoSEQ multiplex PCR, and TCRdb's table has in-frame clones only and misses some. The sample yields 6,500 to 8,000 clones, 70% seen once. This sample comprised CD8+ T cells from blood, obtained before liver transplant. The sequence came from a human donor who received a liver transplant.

The CDR3, as DNA: TGTGCCAGCAGCGTACAATTGACCGGGGAGCTGTTTTTT. Its translation is CASSVQLTGELFF. The V and J genes are TRBV9 and TRBJ2-2; D ambiguous. V lost 1 base and J 5 bases, leaving 6 bases between the germline ends. The CDR3 length is 13 residues. The germline CDR1 and CDR2 sequences are SGDLS and YYNGEE.